The 17 T cell receptor beta chains below were found in one sample sequenced in a study of blood T cell repertoires in COVID-19. The data were produced by immunoSEQ multiplex PCR, yet TCRdb's version contains in-frame clones alone and is incomplete. The table includes around 94,000 clones, about four fifths detected once. The specimen was peripheral blood. The receptor set was obtained from a man aged 35 to 55 with active or convalescent COVID-19.

J is TRBJ2-2 and V is TRBV12-3 or TRBV12-4; D not resolved. This CDR3 has 11 amino acids. V was shortened by 4 bases and J by 8 bases, with 5 bases between the two germline ends. The CDR3 DNA follows: TGTGCCAGCAGTTCGGTAGGGGAGCTGTTTTTT. Encoded protein: CASSSVGELFF.

The CDR3 DNA follows: TGTGCCAGCAGCCATGGGGGGGCCCAGTACTTC. Its translation is CASSHGGAQYF. The V gene is TRBV3-1 (or the pseudogene TRBV3-2), the J gene TRBJ2-5; TRBD2 matches 7 bases. The CDR3 is made up of 11 amino acids. After removal of 3 bases from V and 9 bases from J, the junction contained 1 base not matched to a gene. The germline V gene encodes CDR1 LGHDT and CDR2 YNNKEL (reference sequence).

The table lists this clone with a count of one. This chain uses TRBV5-6 with TRBJ2-2; 7 bases are a match to TRBD1. In germline, CDR1 is SGHDT, CDR2 YYEEEE. The CDR3 has 15 residues. The ends lost 0 bases at V and 4 bases at J; junction bases unmatched: 3. The CDR3: CASSLGDRSTGELFF. DNA of the CDR3: TGTGCCAGCAGCTTGGGGGACAGATCCACCGGGGAGCTGTTTTTT.

This clone was seen a handful of times. The chain has TRBV12-5 and TRBJ2-2; 10 nucleotides line up with TRBD2. J gave up 3 bases and V 3 bases, and 4 bases lay outside the gene matches. Per germline, CDR1 LGHNT and CDR2 FRNRAP. CDR3 length: 16 amino acids. The CDR3 region has the DNA TGTGCTAGTGGTTTTCCAGCGGGGGGGCACACCGGGGAGCTGTTTTTT. Residues: CASGFPAGGHTGELFF.

The chain couples TRBV11-1 to TRBJ1-1; the D gene is possibly TRBD1 (6 bases). From germline, CDR1 is SGHAT and CDR2 FQDESV (reference sequence). V was shortened by 3 bases and J by 2 bases, with 10 bases between the two germline ends. The CDR3 runs 14 residues. In DNA form, the CDR3 reads TGTGCCAGCAGCTTGGACAGAACCAACACTGAAGCTTTCTTT. It codes for CASSLDRTNTEAFF.

The chain recombines TRBV9 with TRBJ1-1; no definite D call. Germline CDR1 SGDLS, CDR2 YYNGEE. V lost 1 base to trimming and J lost 0 bases, with 4 bases between them. The CDR3 length is 13 residues. Written as DNA, the CDR3 is TGTGCCAGCAGCGTACGAGTGAACACTGAAGCTTTCTTT. Protein sequence: CASSVRVNTEAFF.

This clone occurred once. The V call is TRBV6-5, the J call TRBJ1-5; a weak D match, TRBD1 (5 bases). The CDR3 totals 15 residues. The ends were cut back, 0 bases at V and 3 bases at J, with 9 bases in the middle. Per the germline V gene, CDR1 is MNHEY and CDR2 is SVGAGI. The CDR3 sequence is CASSYSGVANQPQHF. In DNA, the CDR3 is TGTGCCAGCAGTTACTCAGGGGTAGCCAATCAGCCCCAGCATTTT.

The chain is built from TRBV25-1 and TRBJ2-5; D not resolved. V shed 3 bases and J shed 4 bases, with 9 bases lying between them. Germline V lookup: CDR1 MGHDK, CDR2 SYGVNS. This CDR3 contains 13 residues. Here the CDR3 reads CASSESGLETQYF. Here the CDR3 DNA reads TGTGCCAGCAGTGAGTCCGGGTTAGAGACCCAGTACTTC.

This clone was recorded a few times. The V and J genes are TRBV12-3 or TRBV12-4 and TRBJ1-5; D ambiguous. Trimming pared 2 bases from V and 5 bases from J, leaving 7 bases between. The CDR3 spans 13 residues. Here the CDR3 DNA reads TGTGCCAGCAGTTTACGGCAGGATCAGCCCCAGCATTTT. Protein: CASSLRQDQPQHF.

This chain joins TRBV7-2 and TRBJ1-3, with 9 bases matching TRBD1. J lost 4 bases, V lost 8 bases, and 3 bases had no gene match. Germline-derived CDR1 and CDR2 are SGHTA and FQGNSA. This CDR3 is 13 amino acids long. CDR3 sequence: CASGGQGGNTIYF. The DNA for the CDR3 is TGTGCCAGCGGGGGACAGGGCGGAAACACCATATATTTT.

The rearrangement links TRBV5-1 to TRBJ1-1, with D possibly being TRBD1 (6 bases). Trimming shortened V by 4 bases and J by 0 bases, and 10 bases separated the two germline ends. The germline V gene has CDR1 SGHRS and CDR2 YFSETQ. CDR3 length equals 14 residues. CDR3: CASSTGQLNTEAFF. For the CDR3, the DNA is TGCGCCAGCAGCACGGGACAACTGAACACTGAAGCTTTCTTT.

This chain connects TRBV27 to TRBJ2-1, with D perhaps TRBD2 (7 bases). This CDR3 is 14 amino acids long. The V gene lost 7 bases and the J gene lost 9 bases, with 19 bases spanning the gap. Germline CDR1 reads MNHEY; CDR2 reads SMNVEV (reference sequence). CDR3 in amino acids: CASTTLLGGGEQFF. The CDR3 DNA reads TGTGCCAGCACTACGCTATTAGGGGGGGGTGAGCAGTTCTTC.

This sequence joins TRBV5-1 and TRBJ1-4; perhaps TRBD1 as D (5 bases). Trimming shortened V by 4 bases and J by 12 bases, and 13 bases separated the two germline ends. The CDR3 covers 12 residues. CDR1 is SGHRS and CDR2 is YFSETQ in the germline V gene. The CDR3 DNA follows: TGCGCCAGCAGCGAGGCCGGAGGGGAACTGTTTTTT. Residues: CASSEAGGELFF.

CDR3 residues: CASSPGQRYEQYF. The CDR3 coding sequence is TGTGCCAGCTCACCGGGACAGCGCTACGAGCAGTACTTC. The chain joins TRBV18 to TRBJ2-7; 7 nucleotides match TRBD1. Germline CDR1 is KGHSH and CDR2 is LQKENI. The CDR3 contains 13 residues. The V segment lost 3 bases and the J segment 3 bases; nucleotides outside the gene matches: 2.

This chain uses TRBV16 with TRBJ1-2; possible D gene TRBD1, 6 bases. Between the trimmed V and J ends, which lost 4 bases and 4 bases, there was a span of 19 bases. Germline CDR1 KGHSY, CDR2 FQNENV. The CDR3 is made up of 16 amino acids. The CDR3 sequence is CASSPDPGQIIYGYTF. In nucleotides, the CDR3 is TGTGCCAGCAGCCCTGACCCGGGACAAATAATCTATGGCTACACCTTC.

The rearrangement links TRBV2 to TRBJ2-7; D is perhaps TRBD1 (5 bases). This CDR3 is built from 12 residues. V shed 5 bases and J shed 3 bases, with 8 bases lying between them. In germline, CDR1 is SNHLY, CDR2 FYNNEI. CDR3 sequence (DNA): TGTGCCAGCAGTCCACAGGTCTACGAGCAGTACTTC. This codes for CASSPQVYEQYF.

This chain links TRBV29-1 with TRBJ2-2, with 8 bases aligning to TRBD2. The CDR3 loop spans 14 amino acids. J was trimmed by 6 bases and V by 7 bases; bases with no gene match: 10. Looked up from germline, CDR1 is SQVTM and CDR2 is ANQGSEA. The CDR3 spells CSGRLGGAAGELFF. The CDR3 DNA reads TGCAGCGGACGACTCGGGGGGGCGGCCGGGGAGCTGTTTTTT.